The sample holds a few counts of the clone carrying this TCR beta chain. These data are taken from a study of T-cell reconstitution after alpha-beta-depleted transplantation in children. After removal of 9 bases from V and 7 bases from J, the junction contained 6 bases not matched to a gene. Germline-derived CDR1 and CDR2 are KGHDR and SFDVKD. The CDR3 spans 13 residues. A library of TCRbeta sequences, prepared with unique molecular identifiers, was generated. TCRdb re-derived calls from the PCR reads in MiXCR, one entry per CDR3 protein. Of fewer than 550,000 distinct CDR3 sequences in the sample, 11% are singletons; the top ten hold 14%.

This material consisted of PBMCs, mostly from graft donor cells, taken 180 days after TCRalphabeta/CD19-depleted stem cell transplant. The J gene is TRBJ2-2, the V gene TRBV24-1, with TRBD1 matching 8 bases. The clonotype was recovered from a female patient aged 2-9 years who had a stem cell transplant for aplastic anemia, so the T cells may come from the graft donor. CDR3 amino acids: CATGTGRGGELFF. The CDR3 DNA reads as TGTGCCACCGGGACAGGACGAGGCGGGGAGCTGTTTTTT.